This paragraph covers one T cell receptor beta chain sequence. Its antigen remains unknown. The V end lost 3 bases, the J end lost 0 bases, and 4 bases lay between the germline ends. CDR1 SGDLS and CDR2 YYNGEE come from the germline V gene. The CDR3 extends over 13 amino acids. The data originate from a study of T cells in Graves' hyperthyroidism and ophthalmopathy. Study conclusions and caveats: Most clonotypes expanded in the thyroid (above 0.001) were also present in blood. Ophthalmopathy, as predicted by the model, came a median about seven months after the prediction.

Patients showing uncontrolled infection, other autoimmune disease, pregnancy or lactation were ineligible. Amplification of TCR beta CDR3 regions was performed using RNA transcripts as template. HTBI primers were used for first-round RT-PCR of the TCR CDR3. MiXCR, run by TCRdb on the multiplex PCR reads, gives a single entry per CDR3 protein. The repertoire holds fewer than 700,000 distinct CDR3 sequences, approximately 17% seen once, with under 20% in the top ten. The source is a woman between 18 and 29 years old with Graves' ophthalmopathy. The chain couples TRBV9 to TRBJ1-3; D gene uncertain. Sequenced input: blood. The DNA for the CDR3 is TGTGCCAGCAGCGCGAACTCTGGAAACACCATATATTTT. Protein: CASSANSGNTIYF.